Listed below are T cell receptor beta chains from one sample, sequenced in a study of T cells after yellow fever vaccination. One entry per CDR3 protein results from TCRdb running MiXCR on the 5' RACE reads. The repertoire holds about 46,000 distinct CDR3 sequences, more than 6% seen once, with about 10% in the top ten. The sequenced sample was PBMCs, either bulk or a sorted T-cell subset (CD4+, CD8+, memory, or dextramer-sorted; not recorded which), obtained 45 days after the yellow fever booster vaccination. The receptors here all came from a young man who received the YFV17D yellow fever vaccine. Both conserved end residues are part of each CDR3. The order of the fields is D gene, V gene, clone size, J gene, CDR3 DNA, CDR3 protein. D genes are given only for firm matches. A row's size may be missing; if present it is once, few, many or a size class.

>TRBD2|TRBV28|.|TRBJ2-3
TGTGCCAGCTCGGGGACTAGCTGGTCAGATACGCAGTATTTT
CASSGTSWSDTQYF
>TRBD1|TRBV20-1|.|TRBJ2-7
TGCAGTGCTAGCCCACAGGGGGGTTCCTACGAGCAGTACTTC
CSASPQGGSYEQYF
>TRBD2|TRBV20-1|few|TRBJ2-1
TGCAGTGCGGAACAGGGACTAGCGGGGGCCTACAATGAGCAGTTCTTC
CSAEQGLAGAYNEQFF
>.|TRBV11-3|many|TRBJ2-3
TGTGCCAGCAGCAAACAGGTCAAAGATACGCAGTATTTT
CASSKQVKDTQYF
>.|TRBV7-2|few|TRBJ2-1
TGTGCCAGCAGCTCCAGGGCCACCTACAATGAGCAGTTCTTC
CASSSRATYNEQFF
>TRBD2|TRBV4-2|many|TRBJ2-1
TGTGCCAGCAGCCAAGGGCGGGGGAGCTCCTACAATGAGCAGTTCTTC
CASSQGRGSSYNEQFF
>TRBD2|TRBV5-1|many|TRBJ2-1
TGCGCCAGCAGCTTAGGACTAGCGGGAGGGGCAGGGCAGTTCTTC
CASSLGLAGGAGQFF
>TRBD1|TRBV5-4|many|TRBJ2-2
TGTGCCAGCAGCATCGACAGGGTCCACACCGGGGAGCTGTTTTTT
CASSIDRVHTGELFF
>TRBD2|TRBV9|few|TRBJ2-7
TGTGCCAGCAGCGTGGGGGGACTAGCGGACTACGAGCAGTACTTC
CASSVGGLADYEQYF
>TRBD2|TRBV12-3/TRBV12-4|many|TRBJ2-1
TGTGCCAGCAGCTACCTGACTAGCGGGAGGTCCTTGGGGACCAATGAGCAGTTCTTC
CASSYLTSGRSLGTNEQFF
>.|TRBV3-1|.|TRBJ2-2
TGTGCCACCTGCCAAGGCAACAGCTACACCGGGGAGCTGTTTTTT
CATCQGNSYTGELFF
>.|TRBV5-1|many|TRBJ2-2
TGCGCCACTCGTGGTGGACAAACCTATACCGGGGAGCTGTTTTTT
CATRGGQTYTGELFF
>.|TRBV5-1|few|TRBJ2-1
TGCGCCAGCAGCTATTCCGGGACTTCCTACAATGAGCAGTTCTTC
CASSYSGTSYNEQFF
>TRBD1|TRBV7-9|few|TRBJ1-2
TGTGCCAGCAGCCCCGGGACAGGGGTTGAAGGCTACACCTTC
CASSPGTGVEGYTF
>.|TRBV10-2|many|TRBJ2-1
TGCGCCAGCAGTCCCGGGACTGCCTCCTACAATGAGCAGTTCTTC
CASSPGTASYNEQFF
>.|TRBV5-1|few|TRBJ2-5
TGCGCCAGCAGCTTGGGTTATAGAGAAGAGACCCAGTACTTC
CASSLGYREETQYF
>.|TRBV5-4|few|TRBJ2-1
TGTGCCAGCAGCTTGGGGGTGGGGGAAAATGAGCAGTTCTTC
CASSLGVGENEQFF
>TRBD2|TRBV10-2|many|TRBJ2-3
TGCGCCAGCGGGAGGGAACCCACAGATACGCAGTATTTT
CASGREPTDTQYF
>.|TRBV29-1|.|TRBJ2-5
TGCAGCGTTGGGGGAGCAGGGAGAAAACAAGAGACCCAGTACTTC
CSVGGAGRKQETQYF
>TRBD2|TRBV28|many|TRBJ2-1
TGTGCCAGCACCATACTAGCGGGAGGGGTTGATGAGCAGTTCTTC
CASTILAGGVDEQFF
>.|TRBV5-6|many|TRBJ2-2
TGTGCCAGCAGCCTTGATGCAGCCGAGGCCACCGGGGAGCTGTTTTTT
CASSLDAAEATGELFF
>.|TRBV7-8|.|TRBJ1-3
TGTGCCAGCAGGGCGGGGCTGAGGGGAAACACCATATATTTT
CASRAGLRGNTIYF
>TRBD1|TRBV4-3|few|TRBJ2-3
TGCGCCAGCAGCCAAAATCCGGGACAGGGGGGAGATACGCAGTATTTT
CASSQNPGQGGDTQYF
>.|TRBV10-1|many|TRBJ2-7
TGCGCCAGCAGTGACGGGCAGTCCTACGAGCAGTACTTC
CASSDGQSYEQYF
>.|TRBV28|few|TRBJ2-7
TGTGCCAGCTCGGGTCGGCGAAGCTCCTACGAGCAGTACTTC
CASSGRRSSYEQYF
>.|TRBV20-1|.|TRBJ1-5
TGCAGTGCTCCACAGGGTCTCAATCAGCCCCAGCATTTT
CSAPQGLNQPQHF
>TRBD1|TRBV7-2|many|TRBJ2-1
TGTGCCAGCAGCTTAGCCAGAGTGACAGGGGGTAGGAATGAGCAGTTCTTC
CASSLARVTGGRNEQFF
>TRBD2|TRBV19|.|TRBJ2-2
TGTGCCAGTAGTATCGGACTAGCGGGATGGACCGGGGAGCTGTTTTTT
CASSIGLAGWTGELFF
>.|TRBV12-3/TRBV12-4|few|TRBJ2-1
TGTGCCAGCAGCGAACTAGCAGTGCTTGGGGCTGAGCAGTTCTTC
CASSELAVLGAEQFF
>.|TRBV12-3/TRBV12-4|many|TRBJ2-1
TGTGCCAGCAGTTCGGAACTGTACAATGAGCAGTTCTTC
CASSSELYNEQFF
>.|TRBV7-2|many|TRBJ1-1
TGTGCCGCTTCAGAGGTGAACACTGAAGCTTTCTTT
CAASEVNTEAFF
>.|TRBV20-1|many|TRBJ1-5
TGCAGTGCTAGAGTCACCTGGCCCAACAATCAGCCCCAGCATTTT
CSARVTWPNNQPQHF
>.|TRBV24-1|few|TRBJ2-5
TGTGCCACCAGTGACGGGACGCAAGAGACCCAGTACTTC
CATSDGTQETQYF
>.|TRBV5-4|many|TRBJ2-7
TGTGCCAGCAGCTTCCGCACCCACGAGCAGTACTTC
CASSFRTHEQYF
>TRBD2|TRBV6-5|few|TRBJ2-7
TGTGCCAGCAGTTACCGCATGACTAGCGGGAGGGCCGGGGAGCAGTACTTC
CASSYRMTSGRAGEQYF
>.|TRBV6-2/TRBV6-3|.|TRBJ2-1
TGTGCCAGCACCCCTGGAGGGAGTTACAATAAGCAGTTCTTC
CASTPGGSYNKQFF
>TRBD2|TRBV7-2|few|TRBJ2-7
TGTGCCAGCAGCTTAAGACTAGCGGGAGGGATGCAGTACTTC
CASSLRLAGGMQYF
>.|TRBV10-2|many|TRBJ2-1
TGCGCCAGCAGTGTCGGCGGGAACTACAATGAGCAGTTCTTC
CASSVGGNYNEQFF
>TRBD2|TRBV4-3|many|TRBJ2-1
TGCGCCAGCAGCCAAGTTCAGCTTACTAGCGGAGAGAACAATGAGCAGTTCTTC
CASSQVQLTSGENNEQFF
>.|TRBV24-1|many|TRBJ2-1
TGTGCCACCAGTGACAGGTACAATGAGCAGTTCTTC
CATSDRYNEQFF
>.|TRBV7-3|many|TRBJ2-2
TGTGCCAGCAGCCGTCTGGGGACCGGGGAGCTGTTTTTT
CASSRLGTGELFF
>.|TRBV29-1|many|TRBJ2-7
TGCAGCGTTGCCACGCGCGGGGCCTACGAGCAGTACTTC
CSVATRGAYEQYF
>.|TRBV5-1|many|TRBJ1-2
TGCGCCAGCAGCTTAGGAACCTTCTATGGCTACACCTTC
CASSLGTFYGYTF
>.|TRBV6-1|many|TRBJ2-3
TGTGCCAGCAGTCCACGCCTCCTTCGCACAGATACGCAGTATTTT
CASSPRLLRTDTQYF
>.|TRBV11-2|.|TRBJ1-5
TGTGCCAGCAGCCTCGGACAGAATCAGCCCCAGCATTTT
CASSLGQNQPQHF
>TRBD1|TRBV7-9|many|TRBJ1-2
TGTGCCAGCAGCCCTAAGACAGGGGACTATGGCTACACCTTC
CASSPKTGDYGYTF
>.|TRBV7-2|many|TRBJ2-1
TGTGCCAGCAGCACCCGAGCGGGTGGGGAGAATGAGCAGTTCTTC
CASSTRAGGENEQFF
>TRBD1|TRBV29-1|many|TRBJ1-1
TGCAGCGTCGGCGCGACAGGGCGGGGAGTAGAAGCTTTCTTT
CSVGATGRGVEAFF
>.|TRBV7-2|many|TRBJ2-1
TGTGCCAGCAGCTCCAGTTTGGTGAGCGCCTACAATGAGCAGTTCTTC
CASSSSLVSAYNEQFF
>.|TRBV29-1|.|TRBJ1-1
TGCAGCGTTAACCGGGATTTTGAAGCTTTCTTT
CSVNRDFEAFF
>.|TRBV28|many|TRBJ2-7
TGTGCCAGCACCCTGCCTGGACTTTCCTACGAGCAGTACTTC
CASTLPGLSYEQYF
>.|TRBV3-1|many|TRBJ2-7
TGTGCCAGCAGCCAAGGTGCCGCTATGGGCAGCGAGCAGTACTTC
CASSQGAAMGSEQYF
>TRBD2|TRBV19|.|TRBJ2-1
TGTGCCAGCAAGTCGACTAGCCACGACAATGAGCAGTTCTTC
CASKSTSHDNEQFF
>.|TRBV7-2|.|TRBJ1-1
TGTGCCAGCAGCTCAGTCCAGAACACTGAAGCTTTCTTT
CASSSVQNTEAFF
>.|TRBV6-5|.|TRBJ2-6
TGTGCCAGCAGTTACGACTCATACTCTGGGGCCAACGTCCTGACTTTC
CASSYDSYSGANVLTF
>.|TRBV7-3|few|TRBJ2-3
TGTGCCAGCAGCTTAGTCGGGACCGCCCCCACAGATACGCAGTATTTT
CASSLVGTAPTDTQYF